The sequence of this T cell receptor (beta chain) was determined in a study of cytomegalovirus exposure and HLA in healthy donors. PCR amplification relied on 60 Vbeta primers (plus 13 Jbeta primers). Libraries were prepared by immunoSEQ multiplex PCR; TCRdb keeps only in-frame clonotypes and omits some of them. Here the sample spans about 160,000 clones, about 81% being singletons. In the case of this clone: The antigen is undetermined.

General observations from the study: The only immune exposure information that was available was CMV serostatus. Later analysis suggested most CMV-associated TCR beta chains were HLA-restricted.

The CDR3 consists of 16 residues. CDR1 is SSHAT and CDR2 is FNYEAQ in the germline V gene (reference sequence). The V and J ends lost 5 bases and 3 bases, in that order; junction bases with no gene match: 10. Sequencing was performed on PBMCs. The TCR originated in a woman aged 18-29 years in good health and CMV-seronegative. This chain joins TRBV7-7 and TRBJ2-1; 7 nucleotides align to TRBD2. CDR3 loop: CASSAGLGLGYNEQFF. As DNA, the CDR3 is TGTGCCAGCAGCGCCGGACTAGGCCTTGGCTACAATGAGCAGTTCTTC.